This T cell receptor beta chain was captured in a study of identical twins. TCRdb itself ran the 5' RACE reads through MiXCR, one entry per CDR3 protein. The data hold roughly 470,000 distinct CDR3 sequences, with over 11% observed a single time. Notes on the study in general: Modeled out-of-frame TCR alpha sharing in monozygotic twins fell below observed levels. Zero-insertion analyses could be partly confounded by invariant MAIT and iNKT cells.

This CDR3 has 14 residues. Trimming at V came to 6 bases and at J to 4 bases, leaving 7 bases not matched to a gene. Germline V gene data show CDR1 as MNHEY and CDR2 as SMNVEV (reference sequence). Points on this clonotype: Its specificity is not known.

Only healthy Caucasians were included as donors. This sample also belongs to another study, concerning yellow fever vaccine responses in identical twins. Per that study: Reportedly, the T cell response mounted by twins to vaccine seemed partly convergent, partly personalized.

The source is a woman in her late teens or twenties in good health. Sequencing was done on a sample of CD4+ T cells sorted from blood. The chain has TRBV27 and TRBJ2-3, with 7 bases aligning to TRBD1. As DNA, the CDR3 is TGTGCCAGCAGGCGCCCTGGACAGGCAGATACGCAGTATTTT. It is translated as CASRRPGQADTQYF.